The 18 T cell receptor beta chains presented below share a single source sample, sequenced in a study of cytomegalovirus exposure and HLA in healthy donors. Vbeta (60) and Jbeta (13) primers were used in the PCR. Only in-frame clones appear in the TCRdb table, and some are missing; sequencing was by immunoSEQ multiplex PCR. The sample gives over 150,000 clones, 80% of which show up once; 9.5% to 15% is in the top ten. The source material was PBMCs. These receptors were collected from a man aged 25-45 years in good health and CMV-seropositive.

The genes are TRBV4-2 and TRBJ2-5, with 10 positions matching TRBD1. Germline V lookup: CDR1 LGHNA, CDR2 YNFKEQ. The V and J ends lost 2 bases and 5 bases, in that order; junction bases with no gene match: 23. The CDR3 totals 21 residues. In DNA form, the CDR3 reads TGTGCCAGCAGCCAACTGACCTCCGGGACAGGGGATGTTGGTCCCTTGGAGACCCAGTACTTC. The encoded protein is CASSQLTSGTGDVGPLETQYF.

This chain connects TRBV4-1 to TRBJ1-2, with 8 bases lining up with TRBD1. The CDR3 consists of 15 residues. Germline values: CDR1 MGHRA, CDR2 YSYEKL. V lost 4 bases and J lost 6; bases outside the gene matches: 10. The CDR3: CASSPDRGRYDGYTF. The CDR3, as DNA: TGCGCCAGCAGCCCTGACAGGGGACGGTATGATGGCTACACCTTC.

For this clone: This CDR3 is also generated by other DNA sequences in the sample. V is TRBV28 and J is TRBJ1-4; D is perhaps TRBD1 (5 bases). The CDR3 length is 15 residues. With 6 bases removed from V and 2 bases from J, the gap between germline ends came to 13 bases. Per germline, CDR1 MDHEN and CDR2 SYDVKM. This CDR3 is CASRTGGTTNEKLFF. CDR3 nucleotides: TGTGCCAGCAGAACCGGGGGGACGACTAATGAAAAACTGTTTTTT. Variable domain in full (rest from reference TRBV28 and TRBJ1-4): DVKVTQSSRYLVKRTGEKVFLECVQDMDHENMFWYRQDPGLGLRLIYFSYDVKMKEKGDIPEGYSVSREKKERFSLILESASTNQTSMYLCASRTGGTTNEKLFFGSGTQLSVL.

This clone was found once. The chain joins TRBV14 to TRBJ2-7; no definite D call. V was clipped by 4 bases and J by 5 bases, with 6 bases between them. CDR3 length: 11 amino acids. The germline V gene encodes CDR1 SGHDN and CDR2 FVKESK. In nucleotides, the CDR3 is TGTGCCAGCAGCCTTAGCCACGAGCAGTACTTC. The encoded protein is CASSLSHEQYF.

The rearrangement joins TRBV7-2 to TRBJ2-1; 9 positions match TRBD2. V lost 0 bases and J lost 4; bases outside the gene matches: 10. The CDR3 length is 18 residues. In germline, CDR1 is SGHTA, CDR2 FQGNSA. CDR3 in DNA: TGTGCCAGCAGCTTAGCGGCTAGCGGGACAGTCTCGTACAATGAGCAGTTCTTC. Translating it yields CASSLAASGTVSYNEQFF.

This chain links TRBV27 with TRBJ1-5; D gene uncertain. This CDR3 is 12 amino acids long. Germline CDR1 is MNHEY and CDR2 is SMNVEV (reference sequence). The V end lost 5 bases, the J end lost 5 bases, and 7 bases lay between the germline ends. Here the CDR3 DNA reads TGTGCCAGCAGTCGAGGGCATCAGCCCCAGCATTTT. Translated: CASSRGHQPQHF.

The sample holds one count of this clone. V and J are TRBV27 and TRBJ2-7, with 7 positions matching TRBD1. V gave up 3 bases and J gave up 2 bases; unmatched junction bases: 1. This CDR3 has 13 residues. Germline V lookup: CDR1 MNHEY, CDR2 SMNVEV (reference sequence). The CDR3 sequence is CASSFDRAYEQYF. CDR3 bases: TGTGCCAGCAGTTTCGACAGGGCCTACGAGCAGTACTTC.

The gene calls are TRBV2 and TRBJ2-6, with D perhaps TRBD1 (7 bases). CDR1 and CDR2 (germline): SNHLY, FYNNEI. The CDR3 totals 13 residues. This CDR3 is CAGRGVGANVLTF. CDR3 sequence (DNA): TGTGCAGGCAGGGGGGTTGGGGCCAACGTCCTGACTTTC.

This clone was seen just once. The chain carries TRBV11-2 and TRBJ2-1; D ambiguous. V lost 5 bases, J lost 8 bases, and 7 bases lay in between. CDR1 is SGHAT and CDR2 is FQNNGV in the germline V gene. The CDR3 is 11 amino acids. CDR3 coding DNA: TGTGCCAGCAGCCGCGGTGATGAGCAGTTCTTC. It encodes CASSRGDEQFF.

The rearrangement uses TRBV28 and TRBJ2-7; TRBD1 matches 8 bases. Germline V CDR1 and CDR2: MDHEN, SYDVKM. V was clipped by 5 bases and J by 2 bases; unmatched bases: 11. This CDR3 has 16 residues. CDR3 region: CASSPSWTGLTYEQYF. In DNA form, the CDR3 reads TGTGCCAGCAGTCCCAGCTGGACAGGGCTTACCTACGAGCAGTACTTC. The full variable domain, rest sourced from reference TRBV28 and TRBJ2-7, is DVKVTQSSRYLVKRTGEKVFLECVQDMDHENMFWYRQDPGLGLRLIYFSYDVKMKEKGDIPEGYSVSREKKERFSLILESASTNQTSMYLCASSPSWTGLTYEQYFGPGTRLTVT.

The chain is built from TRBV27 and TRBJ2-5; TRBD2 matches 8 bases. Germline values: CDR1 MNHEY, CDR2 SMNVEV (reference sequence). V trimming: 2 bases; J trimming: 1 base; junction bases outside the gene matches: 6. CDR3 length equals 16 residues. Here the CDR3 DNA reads TGTGCCAGCAGTTTAAATATAGCGGGGATCCAAGAGACCCAGTACTTC. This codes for CASSLNIAGIQETQYF.

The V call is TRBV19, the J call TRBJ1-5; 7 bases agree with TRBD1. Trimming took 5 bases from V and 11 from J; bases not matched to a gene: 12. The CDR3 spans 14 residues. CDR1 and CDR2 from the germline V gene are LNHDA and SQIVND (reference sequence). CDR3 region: CASSEPGQSYAQHF. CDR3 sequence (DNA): TGTGCCAGTAGTGAACCGGGACAGTCCTACGCCCAGCATTTT. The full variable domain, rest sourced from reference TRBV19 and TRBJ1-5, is DGGITQSPKYLFRKEGQNVTLSCEQNLNHDAMYWYRQDPGQGLRLIYYSQIVNDFQKGDIAEGYSVSREKKESFPLTVTSAQKNPTAFYLCASSEPGQSYAQHFGDGTRLSIL.

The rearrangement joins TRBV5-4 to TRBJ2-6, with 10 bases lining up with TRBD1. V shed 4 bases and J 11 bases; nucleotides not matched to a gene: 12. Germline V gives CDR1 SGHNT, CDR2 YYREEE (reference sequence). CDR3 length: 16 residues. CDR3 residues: CASSEDRGSLYHVLTF. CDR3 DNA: TGTGCCAGCAGCGAGGACAGGGGGTCCCTGTATCACGTCCTGACTTTC.

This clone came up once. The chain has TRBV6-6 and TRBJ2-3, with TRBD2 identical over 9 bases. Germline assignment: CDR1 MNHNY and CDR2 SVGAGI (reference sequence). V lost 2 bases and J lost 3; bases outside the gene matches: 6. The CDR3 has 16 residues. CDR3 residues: CASSYPIAGVTDTQYF. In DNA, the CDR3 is TGTGCCAGCAGTTACCCAATAGCGGGAGTTACAGATACGCAGTATTTT.

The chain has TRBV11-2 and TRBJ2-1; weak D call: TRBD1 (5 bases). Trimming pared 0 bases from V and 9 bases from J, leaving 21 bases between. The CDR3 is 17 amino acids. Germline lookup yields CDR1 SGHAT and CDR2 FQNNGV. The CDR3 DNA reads TGTGCCAGCAGCTTAGATATTGTAGGGGCGAGTACAACTGAGCAGTTCTTC. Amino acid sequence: CASSLDIVGASTTEQFF.

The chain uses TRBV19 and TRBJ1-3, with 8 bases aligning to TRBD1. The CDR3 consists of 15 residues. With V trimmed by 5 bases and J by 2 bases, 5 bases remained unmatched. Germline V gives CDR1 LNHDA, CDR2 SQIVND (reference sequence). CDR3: CASSPDRGAGNTIYF. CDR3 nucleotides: TGTGCCAGTAGTCCAGACAGGGGAGCTGGAAACACCATATATTTT.

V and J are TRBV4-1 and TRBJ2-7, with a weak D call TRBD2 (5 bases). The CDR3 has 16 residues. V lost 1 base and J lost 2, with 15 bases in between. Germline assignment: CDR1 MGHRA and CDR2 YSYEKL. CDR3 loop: CASSQVGGRRTYEQYF. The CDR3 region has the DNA TGCGCCAGCAGCCAAGTCGGTGGCAGGAGGACCTACGAGCAGTACTTC.

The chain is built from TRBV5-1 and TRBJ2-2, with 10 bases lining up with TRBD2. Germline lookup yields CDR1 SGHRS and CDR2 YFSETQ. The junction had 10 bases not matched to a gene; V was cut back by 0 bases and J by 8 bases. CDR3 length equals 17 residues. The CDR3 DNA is TGCGCCAGCAGCTTGGAAGGCCTAGCGGGAGTTTTAGGGGAGCTGTTTTTT. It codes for CASSLEGLAGVLGELFF. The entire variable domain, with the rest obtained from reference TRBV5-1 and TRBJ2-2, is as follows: KAGVTQTPRYLIKTRGQQVTLSCSPISGHRSVSWYQQTPGQGLQFLFEYFSETQRNKGNFPGRFSGRQFSNSRSEMNVSTLELGDSALYLCASSLEGLAGVLGELFFGEGSRLTVL.